The present T cell receptor beta chain was sequenced within a study of cytomegalovirus exposure and HLA in healthy donors listed by TCRdb under 2017. Some background on the complete study: According to an earlier analysis of several hundred of the donors, about 179 million T cells yielded 95 million to 140 million unique TCR beta sequences and 276 Gb of sequence data. An early release covering roughly 640 HLA-typed donors comprised about 300 gigabases of sequencing data and around 85 million unique TCR sequences. Among the approximately 430 genotyped donors, more than 70% belonged to the genetic ancestry cluster associated with self-reported Caucasian donors. The aim of the study was to test whether cataloging public T cell receptors could identify signatures of past pathogen exposure. Using immunosequencing, the study profiled T cell repertoires from approximately 700 subjects and related those repertoires to cytomegalovirus serostatus. In addition to the first cohort of 650 to 750 subjects, a separate validation cohort of 130 or so different subjects was used. To predict cytomegalovirus infection status, the study combined high-throughput TCR immunosequencing, statistical association of individual TCRs with disease status, and machine learning. A later analysis re-analyzed previously published TCR beta repertoires from roughly 690 donors and added high-resolution HLA genotyping to study TCR occurrence patterns. In the later analysis, no new phenotypic data were used to find candidate immune exposures; instead, reliance was placed on TCR beta sequences and their occurrence across donors. An earlier analysis of 450 to 750 of the donors used high-throughput TCR beta sequencing to judge whether each TCR beta V gene segment behaved as functional or pseudogenic. Donor age, sex, ethnicity and CMV serostatus were compiled alongside the repertoire data. In a later genetic analysis, genome-wide SNP genotypes for about 55% of the roughly 700 donors were used, and that subset was treated as a discovery cohort. All discovery cohort repertoires had been generated on a single sequencing platform. HLA typing included class I and class II loci at four-digit resolution. Typing coverage differed by locus: A, B, C, DRB1 and DQB1 were typed in about 620-630 donors, DQA1 in 500 to 550, DPA1 in roughly 590, and DPB1 in just under 490. Four to six DR-DQ haplotypes were handled as single units for association and clustering, since linkage in the cohort was strong. Among 398 genotyped donors of the cohort, an average of about 240,000 unique TCR beta nucleotide sequences were sequenced per donor, roughly a sixth of them non-productive.

The library came from the immunoSEQ multiplex PCR assay. For the multiplex PCR, a mixture combining 60 forward primers for TCR Vbeta segments and 13 reverse primers for TCR Jbeta segments was used. The CDR3 region of rearranged TCR beta genes was amplified from genomic DNA by a multiplex PCR assay. On the Illumina HiSeq System, the amplified TCR beta libraries were sequenced as 87-base-pair reads. The source study handled its data this way. A later analysis counted approximately 84 million unique TCR beta chains across the 650 to 700 repertoires, and about 10 million of these chains were shared by at least two donors. A nearest-neighbor algorithm error-corrected the raw reads and collapsed the reads into unique sequences, merging closely related sequences to remove PCR and sequencing errors. CDR3 sequences were aligned to IMGT reference sequences to assign V, D and J gene segments. For a sequence to be retained, a match of at least six nucleotides to both a V gene segment and a J gene segment was required. Rearrangements were called productive when the CDR3 lacked stop codons and stayed in frame with V and J; all others were non-productive. Following IMGT convention, CDR3 was defined as the stretch from the second conserved V-encoded cysteine up to the conserved J-encoded phenylalanine. The earlier analysis of some 550 of the donors excluded any sequence lacking an unambiguous match to a single V gene segment. In an earlier analysis of approximately 590 of the donors, a V segment was called functional when productive rearrangements were above 56.7%, and segregating when the standard deviation between donors exceeded 5%. A statistical classification framework was built for diagnosing cytomegalovirus status from the catalog of TCR beta chain sequences. A later analysis assigned V and J genes by comparing TCR nucleotide sequences with IMGT/GENE-DB human TR gene sequences. A later analysis assigned CDR3 sequences and most-parsimonious VDJ recombination scenarios with the TCRdist pipeline. In a later analysis, each TCR beta chain was defined by its CDR3 amino acid sequence together with its V-gene family, and reads lacking a unique V-gene family were excluded. A later analysis removed 550 to 650 highly shared, low-generation-probability nucleotide sequences to deal with suspected cross-contamination and a sequencing artifact. For each public chain, a later analysis derived a clonal expansion index from normalized ranks of inferred template counts within each repertoire. A later analysis computed generation probabilities with a VDJ recombination model fitted to out-of-frame rearrangements, and checked the results against IGoR. Hypergeometric tests were used in a later analysis to score TCR-TCR, TCR-HLA and TCR-CMV co-occurrence, with a repertoire-size bias correction applied to the TCR pairs. False discovery rates were estimated in a later analysis by permuting HLA or CMV assignments 20 times. In a later analysis, co-occurring TCRs were grouped with DBSCAN, and TCRdist sequence similarity was added when clustering was performed within HLA-allele-positive subsets. Repertoires with fewer than 30,000 or more than 120,000 public chains, plus five repertoires with anomalous nucleotide sharing, were excluded from co-occurrence clustering. TCRdb re-hosts the immuneACCESS table, in-frame sequences only. Its copies lack some clones; in the studies checked, an unresolved V gene accounts for under half of them, and the cause for the rest is not known. The DNA was the basis for D and trimming; V, J and clone size are from that table. The sample includes under 300,000 clones, with about nine tenths observed a single time. 4% of the sample is taken by the ten largest.

The cohort comprised some 730 healthy bone marrow donors. Cohort members were all nominally healthy when sampled, although unrecorded immune exposures were likely present. The donor tested CMV seropositive and was one of the 289 seropositive cohort members. Every donor gave a peripheral blood sample, and the peripheral blood mononuclear cells from that sample were used for TCR beta sequencing. Genomic DNA was extracted from the blood cell samples with the Qiagen DNeasy Blood Extraction Kit. Notes on this clone: It lacks a known antigen. The sample holds no much larger clone one base away, and base qualities are not on file.

Study-wide conclusions, independent of this receptor: Immune exposure information for the cohort was limited to CMV serostatus. Only TCR beta chains were sequenced in this cohort, and the absence of alpha or paired-chain data limited detectable features. According to a later analysis, TCR association rates differed among HLA loci, with DRB1 alleles showing the most associated TCRs and HLA-C alleles showing the fewest. Compared with the 666-donor mean, donors in an Asian-associated ancestry cluster had fewer N-insertions in productive TCRs, according to a later genetic analysis. Linkage disequilibrium might explain the correlated functional status among segregating V segments, but an unknown experimental factor could not be excluded. When HLA alleles, especially DR and DQ, strongly co-occurred, attributing TCR associations to individual alleles was difficult. A few of the identified cytomegalovirus-associated TCR beta chains were confirmed in vitro to be specific for cytomegalovirus antigens. Sequencing depth was assumed to be roughly uniform across donors in the presence/absence analyses, though that assumption may not hold. Because counts were too low, roughly 16 rarely observed V segments, including chromosome 9 orphons, were excluded from the earlier analysis of 587 of the donors. A cluster of highly shared sequence variants was judged likely to represent a technical artifact of the sequencing pipeline. Because some donors lacked HLA typing at each locus, the association tests relied only on the typed subset. Several of the top co-occurrence clusters appeared to be linked to parvovirus B19, influenza, CMV and Epstein-Barr virus, according to a later analysis. A later genetic analysis associated a missense DCLRE1C variant with V-gene and J-gene trimming of TCR beta chains, and an independent cohort replicated the association. Because the 87-base-pair reads could not distinguish some IMGT-functional V segments, including TRBV6-2 and TRBV6-3, those segments were excluded. In an earlier analysis of approximately 590 of the donors, most TCR beta V segments were observed in productive rearrangements about 90% or about 30% of the time, broadly matching IMGT annotations. In a later analysis, over 15,000 TCR beta sequences were associated with specific HLA alleles at a false discovery rate of 0.05. The study listed 150 to 200 TCR beta chains as associated with cytomegalovirus. The classifier was reported to diagnose cytomegalovirus status with high specificity and sensitivity in both the original cohort and the validation cohort. A further reported finding was that TCR beta sequences accurately predicted the HLA-A and HLA-B alleles for most subjects in the first cohort. While some public TCRs were present in many individuals, most TCR sequences turned up only very rarely across donors. Most CMV-associated TCR beta chains appeared to be HLA-restricted in a later analysis, and the HLA associations seemed to be driven largely by CMV exposure. In a later analysis, HLA-associated TCR beta chains showed more clonal expansion and lower generation probabilities than non-associated chains that were equally common. According to the authors, the approach could potentially be generalized to other disease states and immunological phenotypes.

There are 17 amino acids in the CDR3, from cysteine to phenylalanine inclusive. The read is trimmed to its CDR3 DNA, 51 bases read in frame from base 1. V is shortened by 0 bases, J by 2 bases, and the region joining them spans 17 bases. The germline V gene specifies LGHNA as CDR1 and YNFKEQ as CDR2. This clonotype was obtained from a man aged 40-55 years in good health and CMV-seropositive. This receptor chain uses TRBV4-2 and TRBJ2-7; no D gene can be assigned with confidence. The material sequenced was PBMCs. The DNA sequence is given as TGTGCCAGCAGCCAAGATCGGCAGCTCACGCGGACCTACGAGCAGTACTTC. It is translated as CASSQDRQLTRTYEQYF.